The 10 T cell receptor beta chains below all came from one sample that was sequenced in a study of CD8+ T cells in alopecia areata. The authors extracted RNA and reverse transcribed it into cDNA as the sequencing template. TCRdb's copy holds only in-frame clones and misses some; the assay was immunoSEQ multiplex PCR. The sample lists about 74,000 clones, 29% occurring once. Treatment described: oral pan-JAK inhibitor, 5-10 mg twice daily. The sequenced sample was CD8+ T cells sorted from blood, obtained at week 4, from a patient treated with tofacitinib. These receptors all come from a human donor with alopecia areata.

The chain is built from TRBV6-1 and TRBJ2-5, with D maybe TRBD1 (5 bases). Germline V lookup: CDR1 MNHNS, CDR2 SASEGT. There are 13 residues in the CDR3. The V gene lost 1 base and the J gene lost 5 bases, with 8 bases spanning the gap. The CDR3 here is CASSEVGVETQYF. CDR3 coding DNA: TGTGCCAGCAGTGAAGTAGGGGTGGAGACCCAGTACTTC.

Written as DNA, the CDR3 is TGTGCCAGCAGTGATGCGGGAACTAATGGCTACACCTTC. Protein sequence: CASSDAGTNGYTF. The chain couples TRBV25-1 to TRBJ1-2; D is unclear. The CDR3 covers 13 residues. The germline gives CDR1 MGHDK, CDR2 SYGVNS. The V gene lost 3 bases and the J gene lost 6 bases, with 11 bases spanning the gap.

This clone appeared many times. For the CDR3, the DNA is TGTGCCAGCAGCGTAGAGGCGGGAGGGCAAGGTAATGAGCAGTTCTTC. It specifies CASSVEAGGQGNEQFF. The J gene is TRBJ2-1, the V gene TRBV9; 9 nucleotides align to TRBD2. With 0 bases clipped from V and 7 bases from J, the junction kept 8 bases outside the gene matches. Germline CDR1 and CDR2: SGDLS and YYNGEE. The CDR3 runs to 16 residues.

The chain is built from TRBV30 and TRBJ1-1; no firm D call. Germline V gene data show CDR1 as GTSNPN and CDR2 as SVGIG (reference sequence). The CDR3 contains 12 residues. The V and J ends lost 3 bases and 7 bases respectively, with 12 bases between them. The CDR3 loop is CAWRESESEAFF. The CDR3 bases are TGTGCCTGGAGAGAGTCGGAGAGTGAAGCTTTCTTT.

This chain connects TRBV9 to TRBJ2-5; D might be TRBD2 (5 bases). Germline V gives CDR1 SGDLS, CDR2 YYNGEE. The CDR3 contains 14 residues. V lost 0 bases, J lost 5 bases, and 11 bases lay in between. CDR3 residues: CASSVVSGVETQYF. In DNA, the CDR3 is TGTGCCAGCAGCGTAGTATCCGGGGTGGAGACCCAGTACTTC.

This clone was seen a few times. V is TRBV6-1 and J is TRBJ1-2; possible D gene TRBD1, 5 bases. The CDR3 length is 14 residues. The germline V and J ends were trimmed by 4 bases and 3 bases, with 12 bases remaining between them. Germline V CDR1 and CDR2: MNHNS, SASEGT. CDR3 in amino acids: CASSGYGADYGYTF. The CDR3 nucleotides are TGTGCCAGCAGTGGCTACGGGGCGGACTATGGCTACACCTTC.

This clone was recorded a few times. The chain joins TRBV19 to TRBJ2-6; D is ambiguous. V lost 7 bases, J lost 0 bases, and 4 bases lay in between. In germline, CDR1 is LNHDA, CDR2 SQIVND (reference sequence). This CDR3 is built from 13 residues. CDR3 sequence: CASIHSGANVLTF. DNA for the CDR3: TGTGCCAGTATCCACTCTGGGGCCAACGTCCTGACTTTC.

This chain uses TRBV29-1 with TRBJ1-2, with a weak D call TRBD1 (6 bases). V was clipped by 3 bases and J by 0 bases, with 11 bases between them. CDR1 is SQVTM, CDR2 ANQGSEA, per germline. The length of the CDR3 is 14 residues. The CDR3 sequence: CSVDRDTSNYGYTF. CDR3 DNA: TGCAGCGTTGACCGGGACACTTCTAACTATGGCTACACCTTC.

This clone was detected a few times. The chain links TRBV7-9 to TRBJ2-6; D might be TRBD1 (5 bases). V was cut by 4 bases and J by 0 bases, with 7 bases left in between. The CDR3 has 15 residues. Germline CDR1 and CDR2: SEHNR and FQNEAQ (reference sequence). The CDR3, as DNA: TGTGCCAGCAGCTGGACACGCTCTGGGGCCAACGTCCTGACTTTC. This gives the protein CASSWTRSGANVLTF.

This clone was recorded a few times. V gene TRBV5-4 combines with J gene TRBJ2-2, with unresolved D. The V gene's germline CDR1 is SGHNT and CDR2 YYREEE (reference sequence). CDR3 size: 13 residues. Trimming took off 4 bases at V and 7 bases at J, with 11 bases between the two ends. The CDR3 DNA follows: TGTGCCAGCAGCCAGAGGAGCAGCGGGGAGCTGTTTTTT. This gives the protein CASSQRSSGELFF.